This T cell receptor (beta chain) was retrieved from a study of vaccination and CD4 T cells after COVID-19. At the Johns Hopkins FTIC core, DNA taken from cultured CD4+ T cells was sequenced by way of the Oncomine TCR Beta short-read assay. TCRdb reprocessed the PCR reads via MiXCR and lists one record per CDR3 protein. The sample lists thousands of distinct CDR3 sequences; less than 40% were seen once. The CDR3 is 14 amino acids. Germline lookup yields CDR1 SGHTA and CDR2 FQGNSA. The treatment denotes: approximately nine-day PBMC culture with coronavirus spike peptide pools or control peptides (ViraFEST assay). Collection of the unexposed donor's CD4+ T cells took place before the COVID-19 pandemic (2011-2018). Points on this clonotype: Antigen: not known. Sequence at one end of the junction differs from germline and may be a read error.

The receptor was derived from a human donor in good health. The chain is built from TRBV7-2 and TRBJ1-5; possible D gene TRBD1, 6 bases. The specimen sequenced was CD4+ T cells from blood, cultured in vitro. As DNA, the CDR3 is TGCGCCAGCAGCGCAGGGGATGTCGGTCAGCCCCAGCATTTT. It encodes CASSAGDVGQPQHF.